Below, 10 T cell receptor beta chains from the same sample are listed, as sequenced in a study of T-cell memory formation after mild COVID-19. Each CDR3 protein is one row after TCRdb ran MiXCR on the 5' RACE reads. The sample yields 500,000 to 600,000 distinct CDR3 sequences, approximately 18% seen once. The sequenced sample was PBMCs or a T cell subset sorted from them (not recorded which). The receptors derive from an adult woman who had mild COVID-19 (a few samples of this study predate the infection). Cell type and time point are not known.

This clonotype has just a few counts. The chain recombines TRBV12-5 with TRBJ1-5; tentatively, D is TRBD1 (5 bases). Trimming shortened V by 2 bases and J by 4 bases, and 9 bases separated the two germline ends. The CDR3 is 14 amino acids. Looked up from germline, CDR1 is LGHNT and CDR2 is FRNRAP. CDR3 protein: CASGLLDTNQPQHF. DNA of the CDR3: TGTGCTAGTGGTTTGTTGGACACTAATCAGCCCCAGCATTTT.

The V gene is TRBV7-2, the J gene TRBJ2-5; 9 bases are a match to TRBD2. The CDR3 extends over 14 amino acids. Germline V gene data show CDR1 as SGHTA and CDR2 as FQGNSA. V gave up 3 bases and J gave up 4 bases; unmatched junction bases: 3. CDR3 protein: CASSFGTSIETQYF. CDR3 bases: TGTGCCAGCAGCTTCGGGACTAGCATAGAGACCCAGTACTTC.

This clonotype has only a few counts. The chain uses TRBV20-1 and TRBJ2-1, with 7 bases aligning to TRBD2. The CDR3 loop spans 15 amino acids. Germline trimming cut 6 bases from V and 9 bases from J; bases unmatched to any gene: 17. CDR1 and CDR2 from the germline V gene are DFQATT and SNEGSKA (reference sequence). CDR3 residues: CSAFAGTTSLAEQFF. Written as DNA, the CDR3 is TGCAGTGCCTTCGCCGGGACTACCAGTTTAGCTGAGCAGTTCTTC.

This clonotype was seen a handful of times. The J gene is TRBJ1-1, the V gene TRBV5-1; 8 nucleotides agree with TRBD1. The V gene end was trimmed by 4 bases and the J gene end by 2 bases; junction bases not matched to a gene: 7. Per germline, CDR1 SGHRS and CDR2 YFSETQ. The CDR3 extends over 15 amino acids. CDR3 region: CASSITGGANTEAFF. CDR3 bases: TGCGCCAGCAGCATAACAGGGGGGGCCAACACTGAAGCTTTCTTT.

This clonotype was seen ten or more times. The chain employs TRBV7-6 and TRBJ1-1, with D unclear. CDR3 length equals 18 residues. Trimming removed 1 base from V and 4 bases from J, with 22 bases in between. Germline CDR1 SGHVS, CDR2 FNYEAQ. CDR3 region: CASSLEFVGAPVGTEAFF. CDR3 bases: TGTGCCAGCAGCTTAGAGTTTGTTGGCGCCCCCGTCGGCACTGAAGCTTTCTTT.

The chain uses TRBV3-1 and TRBJ2-5, with 13 nucleotides matching TRBD2. Losses at the gene ends were 3 bases for V and 5 bases for J; bases not matched to a gene: 9. The germline V gene has CDR1 LGHDT and CDR2 YNNKEL (reference sequence). This CDR3 has 17 amino acids. The CDR3 nucleotides are TGTGCCAGCAGCCACAGGCGGACTAGCGGGAGCGGGGAGACCCAGTACTTC. It codes for CASSHRRTSGSGETQYF.

CDR3 coding DNA: TGTGCCAGCAGTTACCCAGGGGAGGGCACTGAAGCTTTCTTT. It is translated as CASSYPGEGTEAFF. The chain employs TRBV12-3 or TRBV12-4 and TRBJ1-1; maybe TRBD1 (6 bases). The length of the CDR3 is 14 residues. Trimming stripped 4 bases from V and 4 bases from J, with 13 bases between.

This clonotype was detected a few times. The chain employs TRBV20-1 and TRBJ2-7; 8 nucleotides match TRBD1. In germline, CDR1 is DFQATT, CDR2 SNEGSKA (reference sequence). The CDR3 covers 14 residues. Trimming at V came to 5 bases and at J to 0 bases, leaving 6 bases not matched to a gene. CDR3 sequence (DNA): TGCAGTGCTCACCGGGACAGGAGCTCCTACGAGCAGTACTTC. Protein sequence: CSAHRDRSSYEQYF.

This clonotype occurred a few times. This CDR3 reads CASSPQTADTQYF. CDR3 bases: TGTGCCAGCAGCCCACAGACCGCAGATACGCAGTATTTT. The chain couples TRBV9 to TRBJ2-3; unclear D gene. V was trimmed by 4 bases and J by 4 bases, leaving 10 bases between them. Germline CDR1 SGDLS, CDR2 YYNGEE. The CDR3 runs to 13 residues. The full variable domain, in which reference TRBV9 and TRBJ2-3 provide the parts outside the CDR3, is DSGVTQTPKHLITATGQRVTLRCSPRSGDLSVYWYQQSLDQGLQFLIQYYNGEERAKGNILERFSAQQFPDLHSELNLSSLELGDSALYFCASSPQTADTQYFGPGTRLTVL.

The rearrangement joins TRBV30 to TRBJ2-2; a possible D gene is TRBD1 (5 bases). This CDR3 contains 13 residues. Trimming removed 3 bases at V and 6 bases at J, with 11 bases between. The V gene's germline CDR1 is GTSNPN and CDR2 SVGIG (reference sequence). CDR3 sequence: CAWRGQGAGELFF. The CDR3 nucleotides read TGTGCCTGGAGGGGGCAGGGTGCCGGGGAGCTGTTTTTT.